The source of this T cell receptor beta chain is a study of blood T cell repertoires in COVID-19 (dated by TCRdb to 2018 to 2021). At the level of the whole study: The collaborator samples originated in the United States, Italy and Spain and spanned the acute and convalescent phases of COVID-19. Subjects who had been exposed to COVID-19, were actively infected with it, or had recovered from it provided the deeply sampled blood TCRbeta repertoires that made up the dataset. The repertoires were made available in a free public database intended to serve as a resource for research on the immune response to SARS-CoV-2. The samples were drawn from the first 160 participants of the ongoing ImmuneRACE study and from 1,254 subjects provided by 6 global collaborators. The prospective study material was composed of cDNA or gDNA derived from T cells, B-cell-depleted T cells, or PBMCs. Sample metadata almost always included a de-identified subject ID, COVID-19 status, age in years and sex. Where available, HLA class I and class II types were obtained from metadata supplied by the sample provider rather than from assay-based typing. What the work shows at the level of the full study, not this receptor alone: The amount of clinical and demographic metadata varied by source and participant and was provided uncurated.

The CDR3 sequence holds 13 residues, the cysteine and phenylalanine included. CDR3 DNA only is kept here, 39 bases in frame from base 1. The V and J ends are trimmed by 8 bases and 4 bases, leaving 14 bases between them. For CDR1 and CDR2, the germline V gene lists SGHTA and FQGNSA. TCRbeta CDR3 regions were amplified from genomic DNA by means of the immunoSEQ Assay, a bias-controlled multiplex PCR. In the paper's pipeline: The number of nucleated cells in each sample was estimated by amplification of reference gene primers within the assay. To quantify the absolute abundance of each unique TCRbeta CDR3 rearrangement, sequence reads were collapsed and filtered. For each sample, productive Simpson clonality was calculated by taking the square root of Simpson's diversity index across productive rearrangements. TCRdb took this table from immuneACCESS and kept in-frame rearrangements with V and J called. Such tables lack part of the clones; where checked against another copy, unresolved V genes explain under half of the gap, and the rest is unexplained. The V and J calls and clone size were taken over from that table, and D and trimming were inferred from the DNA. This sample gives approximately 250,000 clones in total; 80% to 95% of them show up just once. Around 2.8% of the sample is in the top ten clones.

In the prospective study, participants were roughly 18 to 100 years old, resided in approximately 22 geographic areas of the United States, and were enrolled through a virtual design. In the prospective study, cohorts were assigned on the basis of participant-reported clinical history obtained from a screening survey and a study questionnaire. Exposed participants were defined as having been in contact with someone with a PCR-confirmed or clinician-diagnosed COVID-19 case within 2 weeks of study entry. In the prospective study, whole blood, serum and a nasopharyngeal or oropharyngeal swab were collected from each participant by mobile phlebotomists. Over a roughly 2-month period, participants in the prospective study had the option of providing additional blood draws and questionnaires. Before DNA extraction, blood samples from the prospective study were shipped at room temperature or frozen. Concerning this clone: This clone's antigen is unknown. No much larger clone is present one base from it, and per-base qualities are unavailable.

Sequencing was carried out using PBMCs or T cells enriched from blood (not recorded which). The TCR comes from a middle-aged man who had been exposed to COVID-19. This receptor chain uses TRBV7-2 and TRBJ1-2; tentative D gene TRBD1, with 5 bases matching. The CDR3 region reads CASAPQVIYGYTF. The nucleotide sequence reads TGTGCCAGCGCACCACAGGTCATCTATGGCTACACCTTC.